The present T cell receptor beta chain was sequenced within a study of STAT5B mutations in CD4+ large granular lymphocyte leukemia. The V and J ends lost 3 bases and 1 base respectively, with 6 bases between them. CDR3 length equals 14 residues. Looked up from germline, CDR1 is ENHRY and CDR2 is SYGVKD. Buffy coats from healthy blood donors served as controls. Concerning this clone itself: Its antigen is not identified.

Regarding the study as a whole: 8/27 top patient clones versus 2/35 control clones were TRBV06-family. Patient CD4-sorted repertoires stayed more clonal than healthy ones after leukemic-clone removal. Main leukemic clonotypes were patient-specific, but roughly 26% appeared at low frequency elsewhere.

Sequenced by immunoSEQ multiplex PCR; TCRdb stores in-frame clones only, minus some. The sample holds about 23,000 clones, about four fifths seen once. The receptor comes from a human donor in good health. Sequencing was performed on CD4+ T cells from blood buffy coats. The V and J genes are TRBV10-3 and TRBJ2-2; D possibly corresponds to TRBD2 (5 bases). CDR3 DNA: TGTGCCATCAGTGATGCGGGGAACACCGGGGAGCTGTTTTTT. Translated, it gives CAISDAGNTGELFF.